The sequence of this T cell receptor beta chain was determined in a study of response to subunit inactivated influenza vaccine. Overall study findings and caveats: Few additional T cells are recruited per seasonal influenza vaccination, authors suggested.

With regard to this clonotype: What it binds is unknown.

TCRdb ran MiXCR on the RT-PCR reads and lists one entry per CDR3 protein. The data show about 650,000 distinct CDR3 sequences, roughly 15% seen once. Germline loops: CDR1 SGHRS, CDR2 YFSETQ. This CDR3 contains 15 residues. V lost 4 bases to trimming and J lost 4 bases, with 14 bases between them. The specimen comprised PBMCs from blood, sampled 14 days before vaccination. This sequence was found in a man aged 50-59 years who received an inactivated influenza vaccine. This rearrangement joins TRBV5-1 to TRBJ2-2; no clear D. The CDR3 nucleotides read TGCGCCAGCAGCCTGGTCGACGGGTTCACCGGGGAGCTGTTTTTT. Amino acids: CASSLVDGFTGELFF.